This passage covers 29 T cell receptor beta chains from one sample sequenced in a study of control samples from healthy donors and cancer patients. Some clones are missing from TCRdb's copy, which holds only in-frame ones; the method was immunoSEQ multiplex PCR. The sample holds some 170,000 clones, 96% seen once. Material for sequencing was blood. The source of these receptors is a woman aged 25-40 years in good health.

The J gene is TRBJ2-1, the V gene TRBV28, with no clear D. Germline values: CDR1 MDHEN, CDR2 SYDVKM. The CDR3 extends over 14 amino acids. V was trimmed by 7 bases and J by 5 bases, leaving 15 bases between them. CDR3 in amino acids: CASTPLGDHNEQFF. In DNA form, the CDR3 reads TGTGCCAGCACCCCCCTTGGCGACCACAATGAGCAGTTCTTC.

The gene calls are TRBV18 and TRBJ1-1; no definite D call. This CDR3 contains 17 residues. Germline lookup yields CDR1 KGHSH and CDR2 LQKENI. V lost 0 bases to trimming and J lost 0 bases, with 14 bases between them. The CDR3: CASSPPSGLLMNTEAFF. The CDR3, as DNA: TGTGCCAGCTCACCACCGTCTGGCTTACTAATGAACACTGAAGCTTTCTTT.

The rearrangement uses TRBV29-1 and TRBJ2-1, with TRBD2 identical over 7 bases. The J segment lost 4 bases and the V segment lost 7 bases, leaving 16 bases of the junction unmatched. Germline loops: CDR1 SQVTM, CDR2 ANQGSEA. This CDR3 contains 16 residues. CDR3 region: CSAHSKRELIYNEQFF. CDR3 nucleotide sequence: TGCAGCGCTCACAGTAAGCGGGAACTCATTTACAATGAGCAGTTCTTC.

This clone was recorded only once. The CDR3 here is CASNPGAAGYGEQYF. The DNA for the CDR3 is TGTGCCAGCAACCCAGGGGCCGCAGGGTATGGCGAGCAGTACTTC. The rearrangement links TRBV27 to TRBJ2-7; tentative D call: TRBD1 (6 bases). Germline CDR1 reads MNHEY; CDR2 reads SMNVEV (reference sequence). The CDR3 consists of 15 residues. V dropped 7 bases and J dropped 6 bases, with 22 bases sitting between them.

The chain has TRBV5-6 and TRBJ1-2; D is perhaps TRBD1 (5 bases). From germline, CDR1 is SGHDT and CDR2 YYEEEE. Trimming shortened V by 7 bases and J by 1 base, and 14 bases separated the two germline ends. There are 14 residues in the CDR3. The CDR3 protein is CASFVWGGNYGYTF. In DNA, the CDR3 is TGTGCCAGCTTCGTTTGGGGGGGTAACTATGGCTACACCTTC. The full variable domain, completed using reference TRBV5-6 and TRBJ1-2, is DAGVTQSPTHLIKTRGQQVTLRCSPKSGHDTVSWYQQALGQGPQFIFQYYEEEERQRGNFPDRFSGHQFPNYSSELNVNALLLGDSALYLCASFVWGGNYGYTFGSGTRLTVV.

The DNA of the CDR3 is TGTGCCAGCAGTAGGTCGGGGGTAGCTTTCTTT. It codes for CASSRSGVAFF. J is TRBJ1-1 and V is TRBV6-2 or TRBV6-3; tentatively, D is TRBD1 (5 bases). The ends were cut back, 5 bases at V and 10 bases at J, with 11 bases in the middle. The V gene's germline CDR1 is MNHEY and CDR2 SVGEGT. The CDR3 is 11 residues long.

The gene calls are TRBV11-2 and TRBJ2-5; D not certain. The CDR3 loop spans 15 amino acids. Trimming shortened V by 2 bases and J by 2 bases, and 12 bases separated the two germline ends. Per the germline V gene, CDR1 is SGHAT and CDR2 is FQNNGV. CDR3 in amino acids: CASSLLLGAQETQYF. The CDR3, as DNA: TGTGCCAGCAGCTTATTGCTGGGCGCGCAAGAGACCCAGTACTTC.

The CDR3 sequence is CASSLRTGYGYTF. The CDR3, as DNA: TGTGCCAGCAGTCTCCGGACAGGGTATGGCTACACCTTC. The chain employs TRBV27 and TRBJ1-2, with TRBD1 matching 8 bases. This CDR3 is 13 amino acids long. V lost 5 bases to trimming and J lost 5 bases; unmatched junction nucleotides: 4. Germline V gene lookup returns CDR1 MNHEY and CDR2 SMNVEV (reference sequence).

DNA for the CDR3: TGTGCCAGCAGCACACCGACTAGCGGGTCAACCTACGAGCAGTACTTC. This translates into CASSTPTSGSTYEQYF. The chain carries TRBV7-9 and TRBJ2-7; 10 nucleotides match TRBD2. In germline, CDR1 is SEHNR, CDR2 FQNEAQ (reference sequence). V gave up 5 bases and J gave up 2 bases; unmatched junction bases: 9. This CDR3 spans 16 amino acids.

The sample holds a few counts of this clone. The chain recombines TRBV7-8 with TRBJ1-5, with D perhaps TRBD1 (5 bases). Germline assignment: CDR1 SGHVS and CDR2 FQNEAQ. The CDR3 is 16 residues long. V was trimmed by 3 bases and J by 1 base, leaving 13 bases between them. CDR3 region: CASSFHKGRSNQPQHF. The CDR3 bases are TGTGCCAGCAGCTTCCACAAGGGGCGGAGCAATCAGCCCCAGCATTTT. Full variable domain (rest looked up from reference TRBV7-8 and TRBJ1-5): GAGVSQSPRYKVAKRGQDVALRCDPISGHVSLFWYQQALGQGPEFLTYFQNEAQLDKSGLPSDRFFAERPEGSVSTLKIQRTQQEDSAVYLCASSFHKGRSNQPQHFGDGTRLSIL.

This chain connects TRBV5-6 to TRBJ2-1; 7 bases line up with TRBD2. With 3 bases clipped from V and 0 bases from J, the junction kept 6 bases outside the gene matches. Per germline, CDR1 SGHDT and CDR2 YYEEEE. The CDR3 covers 16 residues. CDR3 loop: CASSSGSGVSYNEQFF. The CDR3 DNA reads TGTGCCAGCAGCTCGGGGAGCGGGGTCTCCTACAATGAGCAGTTCTTC.

The chain employs TRBV5-5 and TRBJ1-5; maybe TRBD1 (5 bases). Germline V gene lookup returns CDR1 SGHKS and CDR2 YYEKEE (reference sequence). V lost 0 bases and J 6 bases, leaving 16 bases between the germline ends. The CDR3 totals 16 residues. CDR3: CASSLGWGQLGQPQHF. CDR3 coding DNA: TGTGCCAGCAGCTTGGGATGGGGCCAATTAGGTCAGCCCCAGCATTTT. The complete variable domain, with remaining parts taken from reference TRBV5-5 and TRBJ1-5, reads DAGVTQSPTHLIKTRGQQVTLRCSPISGHKSVSWYQQVLGQGPQFIFQYYEKEERGRGNFPDRFSARQFPNYSSELNVNALLLGDSALYLCASSLGWGQLGQPQHFGDGTRLSIL.

The table lists this clone with a count of one. The J gene is TRBJ1-5, the V gene TRBV10-2, with no clear D. The CDR3 runs to 15 residues. V lost 1 base to trimming and J lost 1 base, with 8 bases between them. In germline, CDR1 is WSHSY, CDR2 SAAADI. CDR3 loop: CASSEFLGSNQPQHF. The CDR3 nucleotides are TGCGCCAGCAGTGAGTTCCTAGGGAGCAATCAGCCCCAGCATTTT.

V is TRBV6-5 and J is TRBJ1-1, with D possibly matching TRBD1 (6 bases). CDR1 is MNHEY, CDR2 SVGAGI, per germline. V was trimmed by 10 bases and J by 2 bases, leaving 17 bases between them. This CDR3 has 14 residues. CDR3 sequence reads: CATDQTGHNTEAFF. The CDR3 nucleotides read TGTGCCACCGATCAGACAGGCCACAACACTGAAGCTTTCTTT.

The chain is built from TRBV5-6 and TRBJ1-1; D call uncertain. Trimming cost V 2 bases and J 5 bases, with 10 bases left between them. The CDR3 extends over 13 amino acids. Germline V lookup: CDR1 SGHDT, CDR2 YYEEEE. DNA of the CDR3: TGTGCCAGCAGCTTTTTCGTCCGAACTGAAGCTTTCTTT. Encoded protein: CASSFFVRTEAFF.

The chain couples TRBV5-6 to TRBJ1-2, with D possibly matching TRBD1 (5 bases). V lost 0 bases and J 8 bases, leaving 8 bases between the germline ends. Germline assignment: CDR1 SGHDT and CDR2 YYEEEE. This CDR3 spans 12 amino acids. CDR3 nucleotide sequence: TGTGCCAGCAGCTTGGACCCAGGGGGCTACACCTTC. Its protein is CASSLDPGGYTF.

The chain joins TRBV28 to TRBJ2-7; 8 bases match TRBD1. The CDR3 totals 12 residues. Germline V CDR1 and CDR2: MDHEN, SYDVKM. The trim removed 7 bases at V and 2 bases at J, leaving 1 base unmatched. CDR3 nucleotide sequence: TGTGCCAGCATGGACAGGGCCTACGAGCAGTACTTC. Protein sequence: CASMDRAYEQYF.

This chain joins TRBV18 and TRBJ1-3; D call uncertain. Trimming cost V 3 bases and J 0 bases, with 9 bases left between them. Germline CDR1 is KGHSH and CDR2 is LQKENI. This CDR3 has 15 amino acids. CDR3 sequence reads: CASSPRGYSGNTIYF. The CDR3 nucleotides are TGTGCCAGCTCACCTAGAGGTTACTCTGGAAACACCATATATTTT.

In its sample, this clone ranks as medium-sized. Other DNA sequences within the sample encode an identical CDR3. The genes are TRBV6-1 and TRBJ2-6, with D possibly matching TRBD2 (7 bases). Trimming cost V 1 base and J 3 bases, with 10 bases left between them. The CDR3 runs to 16 residues. Germline V gives CDR1 MNHNS, CDR2 SASEGT. This CDR3 reads CASSEGGGLGANVLTF. CDR3 DNA sequence: TGTGCCAGCAGTGAAGGGGGGGGGCTTGGGGCCAACGTCCTGACTTTC.

V is TRBV19 and J is TRBJ1-4; the D gene is possibly TRBD1 (6 bases). V gave up 3 bases and J gave up 8 bases, with 13 bases separating them. Germline CDR1 LNHDA, CDR2 SQIVND (reference sequence). This CDR3 spans 14 amino acids. CDR3: CASSIGGAGEKLFF. CDR3 in DNA: TGTGCCAGTAGTATTGGGGGGGCCGGAGAAAAACTGTTTTTT.

This clone was counted a single time. The chain couples TRBV24-1 to TRBJ2-1; D gene unclear. This CDR3 contains 12 residues. Germline CDR1 and CDR2: KGHDR and SFDVKD. Trimming removed 3 bases from V and 7 bases from J, with 6 bases in between. CDR3 sequence (DNA): TGTGCCACCAGTGATGGGGAAAATGAGCAGTTCTTC. Translation: CATSDGENEQFF.

The gene calls are TRBV3-1 (or the pseudogene TRBV3-2) and TRBJ1-2; no definite D call. Germline CDR1 LGHDT, CDR2 YNNKEL (reference sequence). This CDR3 spans 13 amino acids. V was trimmed by 4 bases and J by 0 bases, leaving 6 bases between them. CDR3 sequence (DNA): TGTGCCAGCAGCCGGGAGACTAACTATGGCTACACCTTC. It encodes CASSRETNYGYTF.

CDR3 residues: CASKRSPGSPLHF. The CDR3 DNA is TGTGCCAGCAAAAGGAGTCCCGGTTCACCCCTCCACTTT. The V call is TRBV2, the J call TRBJ1-6; D unclear. The CDR3 length is 13 residues. From germline, CDR1 is SNHLY and CDR2 FYNNEI. V was cut by 7 bases and J by 9 bases, with 13 bases left in between.

The rearrangement links TRBV19 to TRBJ2-5; a weak D match, TRBD1 (5 bases). Per the germline V gene, CDR1 is LNHDA and CDR2 is SQIVND (reference sequence). The CDR3 spans 15 residues. V was pared by 5 bases and J by 5 bases, with 18 bases between. CDR3 residues: CASSPISSKGETQYF. The CDR3 DNA reads as TGTGCCAGTAGTCCGATCTCCTCGAAGGGGGAGACCCAGTACTTC.

This clone is a singleton in its sample. The rearrangement uses TRBV27 and TRBJ2-2; the D is unclear. The CDR3 covers 12 residues. V lost 1 base to trimming and J lost 6 bases, with 3 bases between them. CDR1 is MNHEY, CDR2 SMNVEV, per germline (reference sequence). The CDR3 here is CASSLFPGELFF. As DNA, the CDR3 is TGTGCCAGCAGTTTATTCCCCGGGGAGCTGTTTTTT.

The V call is TRBV18, the J call TRBJ1-5; 12 nucleotides align to TRBD1. This CDR3 region has 17 residues. The germline V gene encodes CDR1 KGHSH and CDR2 LQKENI. V dropped 5 bases and J dropped 4; count of bases not matched to a gene: 9. The CDR3 loop reads CASSGDRGPGTNQPQHF. The CDR3 nucleotides read TGTGCCAGCTCAGGGGACAGGGGGCCAGGAACGAATCAGCCCCAGCATTTT.

This clone was counted between two and nine times. V and J are TRBV9 and TRBJ2-3; D is ambiguous. Germline CDR1 SGDLS, CDR2 YYNGEE. Deletions cut 0 bases from V and 2 bases from J, with 7 bases between. CDR3 length equals 14 residues. The chain's CDR3 is CASSVGGFTDTQYF. The CDR3 DNA reads as TGTGCCAGCAGCGTAGGTGGGTTCACAGATACGCAGTATTTT.

V gene TRBV5-8 combines with J gene TRBJ2-1, with D possibly matching TRBD1 (5 bases). From germline, CDR1 is SGHTS and CDR2 YDEGEE. V lost 1 base, J lost 3 bases, and 11 bases lay in between. CDR3 length equals 15 residues. The CDR3, as DNA: TGTGCCAGCAGCTTGATAGGGGCGTACTACAATGAGCAGTTCTTC. This sequence encodes CASSLIGAYYNEQFF.

This clone was picked up a small number of times. In nucleotides, the CDR3 is TGTGCCAGCAGTGACCCAGGGTTGAATAGCAATGAGCAGTTCTTC. It translates to CASSDPGLNSNEQFF. V gene TRBV6-4 combines with J gene TRBJ2-1; D may be TRBD1 (5 bases). Trimming pared 2 bases from V and 6 bases from J, leaving 14 bases between. Germline CDR1 is MRHNA and CDR2 is SNTAGT. This CDR3 contains 15 residues.